This TCR beta chain was identified in a study of T cell responses to AZD1222 COVID-19 vaccine. Overall study results and limits: Reportedly, nearly half of unique spike TCRs recognized epitopes outside B.1.351/B.1.1.7 mutations. Donors were chiefly white British, with a greater number of females, and clonal diversity was perhaps underestimated. Two doses of AZD1222 preceded a rise in Spike-specific TCR breadth and depth. With dominance at 160-218 and 743-854, vaccine-associated CD4 TCRs spanned spike.

In the case of this clone: Its antigen is undetermined.

The repertoire was sequenced with immunoSEQ multiplex PCR; TCRdb's copy has only in-frame clones and lacks some. The repertoire holds about 100,000 clones, with 92% as singletons. The source was peripheral blood, collected on day 0 of AZD1222 vaccination. This sequence was found in an adult in good health.

CDR3 amino acids: CSASPNGGGTGNTIYF. The CDR3 bases are TGCAGTGCTAGTCCGAACGGCGGGGGGACTGGAAACACCATATATTTT. The rearrangement uses TRBV20-1 and TRBJ1-3, with D possibly being TRBD1 (5 bases). V lost 3 bases and J 2 bases, leaving 17 bases between the germline ends. The CDR3 has 16 amino acids. Germline lookup yields CDR1 DFQATT and CDR2 SNEGSKA (reference sequence).